The T cell receptor beta chain described here comes from a study of T cells in Graves' hyperthyroidism and ophthalmopathy. Study-level points and caveats: Model predictions of ophthalmopathy came a median about six months before onset.

The source material, RNA transcripts, was used to amplify TCR beta CDR3 regions. HTBI primers were the set used in a first-round RT-PCR of the TCR CDR3. TCRdb re-called the multiplex PCR reads with MiXCR, one entry per CDR3 protein. The sample has roughly 740,000 distinct CDR3 sequences, about 17% seen once; the top ten hold approximately 8.4%. Diagnoses were made from clinical symptoms, serum measures (thyroxine and TRAb), thyroid ultrasound and orbital computed tomography. The PBMCs were sourced from fresh peripheral blood (around 9.3 ml). The germline CDR1 and CDR2 sequences are SGHVS and FQNEAQ. Trimming took 2 bases from V and 3 from J; bases not matched to a gene: 4. This CDR3 region has 17 residues. In the case of this clonotype: Antigen: not known.

The chain uses TRBV7-8 and TRBJ2-1, with 13 bases matching TRBD2. The clonotype comes from a man in his late teens or twenties with Graves' hyperthyroidism. What was sequenced was blood. CDR3 loop: CASSLTSGGVLYNEQFF. CDR3 nucleotide sequence: TGTGCCAGCAGCTTAACTAGCGGGGGGGTTCTCTACAATGAGCAGTTCTTC.